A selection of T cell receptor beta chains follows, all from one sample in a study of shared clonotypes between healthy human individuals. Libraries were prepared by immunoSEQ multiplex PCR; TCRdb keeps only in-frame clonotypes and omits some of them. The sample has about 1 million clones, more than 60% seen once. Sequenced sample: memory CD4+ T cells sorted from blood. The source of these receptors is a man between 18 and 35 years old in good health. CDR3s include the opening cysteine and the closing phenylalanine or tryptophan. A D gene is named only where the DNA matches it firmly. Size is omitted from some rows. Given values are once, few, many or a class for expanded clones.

CASSVGGSPPDTQYF	TGTGCCAGCAGCGTAGGCGGGTCCCCCCCAGATACGCAGTATTTT	TRBV9	TRBJ2-3	.	.
CASSQGQDNSPLHF	TGCGCCAGCAGCCAAGGGCAGGATAATTCACCCCTCCACTTT	TRBV4-1	TRBJ1-6	.	.
CASSVPRAGTGRTDTQYF	TGTGCCAGCAGCGTTCCAAGAGCCGGGACAGGGCGCACAGATACGCAGTATTTT	TRBV9	TRBJ2-3	TRBD1	.
CARSRINPASQETQYF	TGTGCCAGAAGCCGCATAAACCCCGCCAGCCAAGAGACCCAGTACTTC	TRBV5-3	TRBJ2-5	.	.
CAITQGASGNTGELFF	TGTGCCATCACACAGGGGGCCAGTGGGAACACCGGGGAGCTGTTTTTT	TRBV10-3	TRBJ2-2	TRBD1	.
CASSLGGNYGYTF	TGTGCCAGCAGCTTAGGGGGTAACTATGGCTACACCTTC	TRBV7-2	TRBJ1-2	.	.
CGASARNTGELFF	TGTGGAGCCAGTGCTAGAAACACCGGGGAGCTGTTTTTT	TRBV6-6	TRBJ2-2	.	.
CASSYGASSPLHF	TGTGCCAGCAGTTACGGGGCTTCTTCACCCCTCCACTTT	TRBV6-5	TRBJ1-6	.	.
CASSLRQQNTEAFF	TGCGCCAGCAGCTTGCGGCAGCAGAACACTGAAGCTTTCTTT	TRBV5-1	TRBJ1-1	.	.
CASSEFGLQTQYF	TGTGCCAGCAGTGAATTCGGACTGCAGACCCAGTACTTC	TRBV6-1	TRBJ2-5	.	.
CASSPLGYGYTF	TGTGCCAGCAGCCCCCTGGGCTATGGCTACACCTTC	TRBV9	TRBJ1-2	.	few
CASSLTTQSSYNSPLHF	TGTGCCAGCAGCCTTACGACCCAGAGCTCCTATAATTCACCCCTCCACTTT	TRBV11-2	TRBJ1-6	.	.
CATLWEGRYTDTQYF	TGTGCCACGCTCTGGGAGGGACGATACACAGATACGCAGTATTTT	TRBV19	TRBJ2-3	TRBD2	.
CASSLDRATPQQYF	TGCGCCAGCAGCTTGGATCGCGCGACCCCCCAGCAGTACTTC	TRBV5-1	TRBJ2-7	.	.
CASSLGRADGELFF	TGTGCCAGCAGCTTGGGGAGGGCCGACGGGGAGCTGTTTTTT	TRBV5-4	TRBJ2-2	.	.
CASSLTSGSSGELFF	TGTGCCAGCAGCTTAACTAGCGGGTCCTCCGGGGAGCTGTTTTTT	TRBV5-4	TRBJ2-2	TRBD2	.
CASSLAGGYNEQFF	TGTGCCAGCAGTCTAGCGGGAGGGTACAATGAGCAGTTCTTC	TRBV6-6	TRBJ2-1	TRBD2	once
CSVGVLSSYNEQFF	TGCAGCGTTGGAGTCCTCAGCTCCTACAATGAGCAGTTCTTC	TRBV29-1	TRBJ2-1	.	once
CASSLGLLSYEQYF	TGTGCCAGCAGCTTAGGGCTGTTGTCCTACGAGCAGTACTTC	TRBV11-2	TRBJ2-7	.	.
CASSLYGKNTEAFF	TGCGCCAGCAGCTTGTACGGGAAAAACACTGAAGCTTTCTTT	TRBV5-1	TRBJ1-1	.	.
CASSLNTRETGELFF	TGCGCCAGCAGCTTGAACACGCGGGAGACCGGGGAGCTGTTTTTT	TRBV5-1	TRBJ2-2	TRBD2	few
CASSLGAEQFF	TGCGCCAGCAGCTTGGGTGCCGAGCAGTTCTTC	TRBV5-1	TRBJ2-1	.	.
CASSLGASYEQYF	TGTGCCAGTAGCCTAGGGGCTTCCTACGAGCAGTACTTC	TRBV19	TRBJ2-7	.	.
CASSLMRSIAGPGDEQFF	TGTGCCAGCAGCTTAATGAGGTCGATAGCGGGCCCCGGGGATGAGCAGTTCTTC	TRBV7-8	TRBJ2-1	TRBD2	few
CAWCRAKMSDTQYF	TGTGCCTGGTGCAGGGCGAAGATGTCAGATACGCAGTATTTT	TRBV30	TRBJ2-3	.	.
CASSATSGSTDTQYF	TGTGCCAGCAGTGCGACTAGCGGGTCCACAGATACGCAGTATTTT	TRBV25-1	TRBJ2-3	TRBD2	.
CASRALGGSYEQYF	TGTGCCAGCAGGGCCTTGGGGGGGAGTTACGAGCAGTACTTC	TRBV2	TRBJ2-7	TRBD2	.
CASSPETGTRGNTIYF	TGTGCCAGCTCACCAGAGACCGGGACACGTGGAAACACCATATATTTT	TRBV18	TRBJ1-3	.	.
CASSLGWENGYTF	TGTGCCAGCAGCTTGGGGTGGGAAAATGGCTACACCTTC	TRBV5-6	TRBJ1-2	.	.
CASSRGQGGEAFF	TGTGCCAGCAGCCGCGGACAGGGGGGTGAAGCTTTCTTT	TRBV6-1	TRBJ1-1	TRBD1	.
CASSLELGQGNSPLHF	TGTGCCAGCAGCTTAGAGTTGGGACAGGGAAATTCACCCCTCCACTTT	TRBV7-8	TRBJ1-6	TRBD1	few
CASSLPLGLAGGDTQYF	TGCGCCAGCAGCCTTCCGTTGGGACTAGCGGGAGGAGATACGCAGTATTTT	TRBV4-1	TRBJ2-3	TRBD2	.
CASSGSGRVIYEQYF	TGTGCCAGCAGTGGTAGCGGGAGGGTAATCTACGAGCAGTACTTC	TRBV2	TRBJ2-7	TRBD2	.
CAWSYGGTGDAFF	TGTGCCTGGAGTTATGGTGGGACAGGGGATGCTTTCTTT	TRBV30	TRBJ1-1	TRBD1	few
CASSLTALSGGEKLFF	TGTGCCAGCAGCTTGACGGCCTTATCTGGGGGTGAAAAACTGTTTTTT	TRBV5-6	TRBJ1-4	.	.
CASSDPGGSYEQYF	TGCGCCAGCAGCGATCCGGGGGGCTCCTACGAGCAGTACTTC	TRBV5-1	TRBJ2-7	TRBD2	.
CASSPPAYEQYF	TGTGCCAGCAGTCCCCCGGCCTACGAGCAGTACTTC	TRBV28	TRBJ2-7	.	many
CASSERYSTNEKLFF	TGTGCCAGCAGCGAAAGGTATTCAACTAATGAAAAACTGTTTTTT	TRBV7-6	TRBJ1-4	.	.
CASSVRGRLADTQYF	TGTGCCAGCAGCGTGAGGGGGCGGTTAGCAGATACGCAGTATTTT	TRBV9	TRBJ2-3	TRBD1	.